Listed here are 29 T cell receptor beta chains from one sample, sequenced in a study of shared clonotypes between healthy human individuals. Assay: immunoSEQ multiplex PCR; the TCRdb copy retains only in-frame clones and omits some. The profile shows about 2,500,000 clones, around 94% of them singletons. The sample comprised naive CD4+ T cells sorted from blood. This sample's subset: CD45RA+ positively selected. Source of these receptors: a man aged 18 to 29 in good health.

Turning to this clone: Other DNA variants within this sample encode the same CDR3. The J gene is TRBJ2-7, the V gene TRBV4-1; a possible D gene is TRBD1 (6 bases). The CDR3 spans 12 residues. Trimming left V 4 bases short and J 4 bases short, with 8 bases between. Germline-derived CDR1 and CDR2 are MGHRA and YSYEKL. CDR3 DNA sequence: TGCGCCAGCAGCCCACAGGGTTACGAGCAGTACTTC. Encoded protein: CASSPQGYEQYF.

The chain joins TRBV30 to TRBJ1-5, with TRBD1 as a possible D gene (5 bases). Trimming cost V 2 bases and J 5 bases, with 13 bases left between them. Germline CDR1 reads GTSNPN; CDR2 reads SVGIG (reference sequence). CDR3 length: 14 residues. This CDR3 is CAWSIRDGYQPQHF. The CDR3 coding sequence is TGTGCCTGGAGTATCCGGGACGGTTATCAGCCCCAGCATTTT. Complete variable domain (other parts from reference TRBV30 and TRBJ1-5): SQTIHQWPATLVQPVGSPLSLECTVEGTSNPNLYWYRQAAGRGLQLLFYSVGIGQISSEVPQNLSASRPQDRQFILSSKKLLLSDSGFYLCAWSIRDGYQPQHFGDGTRLSIL.

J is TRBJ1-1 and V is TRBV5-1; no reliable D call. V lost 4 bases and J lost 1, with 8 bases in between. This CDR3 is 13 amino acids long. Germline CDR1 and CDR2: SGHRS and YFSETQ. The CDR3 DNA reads TGCGCCAGCAGCCAGACCTCGAACACTGAAGCTTTCTTT. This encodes CASSQTSNTEAFF.

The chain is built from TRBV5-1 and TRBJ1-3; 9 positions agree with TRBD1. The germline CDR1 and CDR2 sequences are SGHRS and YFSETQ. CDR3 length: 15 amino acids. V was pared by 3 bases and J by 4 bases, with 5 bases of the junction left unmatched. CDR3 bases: TGCGCCAGCAGCTCAACCGGGACAGGGGGAAACACCATATATTTT. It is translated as CASSSTGTGGNTIYF.

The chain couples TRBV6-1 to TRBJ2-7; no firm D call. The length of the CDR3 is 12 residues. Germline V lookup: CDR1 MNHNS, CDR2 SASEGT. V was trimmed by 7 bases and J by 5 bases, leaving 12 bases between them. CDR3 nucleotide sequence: TGTGCCAGCACCCCTTTGACGGACGAGCAGTACTTC. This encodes CASTPLTDEQYF.

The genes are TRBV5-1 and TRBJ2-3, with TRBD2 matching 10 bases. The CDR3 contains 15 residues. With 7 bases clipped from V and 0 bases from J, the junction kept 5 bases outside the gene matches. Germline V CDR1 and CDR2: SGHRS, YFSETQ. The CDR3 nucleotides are TGCGCCAGCCGGGCTAGCGGGGGAAGCACAGATACGCAGTATTTT. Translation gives CASRASGGSTDTQYF.

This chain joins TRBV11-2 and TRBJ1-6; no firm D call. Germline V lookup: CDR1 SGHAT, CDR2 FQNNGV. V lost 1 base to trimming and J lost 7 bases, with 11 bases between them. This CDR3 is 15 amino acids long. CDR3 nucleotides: TGTGCCAGCAGCTTAGGCGTACAGCCAAATTCACCCCTCCACTTT. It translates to CASSLGVQPNSPLHF.

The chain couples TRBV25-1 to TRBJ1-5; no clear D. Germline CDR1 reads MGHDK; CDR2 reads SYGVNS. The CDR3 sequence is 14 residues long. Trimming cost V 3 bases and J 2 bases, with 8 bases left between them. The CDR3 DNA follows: TGTGCCAGCAGTGACTGGACGGGCAATCAGCCCCAGCATTTT. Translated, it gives CASSDWTGNQPQHF.

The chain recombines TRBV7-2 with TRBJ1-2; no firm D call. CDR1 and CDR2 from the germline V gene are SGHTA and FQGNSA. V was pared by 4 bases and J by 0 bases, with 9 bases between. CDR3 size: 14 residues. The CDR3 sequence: CASSWTGSNYGYTF. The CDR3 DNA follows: TGTGCCAGCAGCTGGACCGGATCTAACTATGGCTACACCTTC.

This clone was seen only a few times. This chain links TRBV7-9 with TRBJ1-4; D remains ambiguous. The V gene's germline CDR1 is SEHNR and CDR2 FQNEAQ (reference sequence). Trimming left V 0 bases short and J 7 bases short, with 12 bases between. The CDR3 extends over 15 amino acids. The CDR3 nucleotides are TGTGCCAGCAGCTTAGCTACGACTGGGATTGAAAAACTGTTTTTT. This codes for CASSLATTGIEKLFF.

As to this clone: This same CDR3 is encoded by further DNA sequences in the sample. The CDR3 sequence: CASSVGYSYEQYF. CDR3 nucleotides: TGTGCCAGTAGTGTGGGTTATTCCTACGAGCAGTACTTC. This chain connects TRBV19 to TRBJ2-7; D is undetermined. In germline, CDR1 is LNHDA, CDR2 SQIVND (reference sequence). Trimming stripped 5 bases from V and 1 base from J, with 9 bases between. The CDR3 loop spans 13 amino acids. The full variable domain, its missing parts supplied by reference TRBV19 and TRBJ2-7, is DGGITQSPKYLFRKEGQNVTLSCEQNLNHDAMYWYRQDPGQGLRLIYYSQIVNDFQKGDIAEGYSVSREKKESFPLTVTSAQKNPTAFYLCASSVGYSYEQYFGPGTRLTVT.

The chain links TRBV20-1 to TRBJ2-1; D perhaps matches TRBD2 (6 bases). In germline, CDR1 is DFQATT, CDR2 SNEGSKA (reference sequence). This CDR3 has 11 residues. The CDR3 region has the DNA TGCAGCGCGGGACTGTCGGGTGAGCAGTTCTTC. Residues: CSAGLSGEQFF.

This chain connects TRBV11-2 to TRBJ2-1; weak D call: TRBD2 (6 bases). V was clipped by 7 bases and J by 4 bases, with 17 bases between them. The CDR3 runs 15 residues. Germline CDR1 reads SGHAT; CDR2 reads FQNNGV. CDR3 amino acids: CASTLLLSGYNEQFF. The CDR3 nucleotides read TGTGCCAGCACCCTCCTCCTAAGCGGGTACAATGAGCAGTTCTTC.

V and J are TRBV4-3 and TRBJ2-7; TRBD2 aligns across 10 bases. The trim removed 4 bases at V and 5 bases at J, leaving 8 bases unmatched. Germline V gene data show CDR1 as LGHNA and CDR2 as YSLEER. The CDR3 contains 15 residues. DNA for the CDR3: TGCGCCAGCAGCCCCGGCCAAGCGGGAGGGAACGAGCAGTACTTC. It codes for CASSPGQAGGNEQYF.

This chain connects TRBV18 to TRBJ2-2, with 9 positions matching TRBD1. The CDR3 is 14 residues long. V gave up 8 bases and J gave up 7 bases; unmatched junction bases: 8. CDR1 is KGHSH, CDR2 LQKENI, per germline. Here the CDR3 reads CASRGQGIDGELFF. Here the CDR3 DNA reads TGTGCCAGCCGGGGACAGGGCATTGACGGGGAGCTGTTTTTT.

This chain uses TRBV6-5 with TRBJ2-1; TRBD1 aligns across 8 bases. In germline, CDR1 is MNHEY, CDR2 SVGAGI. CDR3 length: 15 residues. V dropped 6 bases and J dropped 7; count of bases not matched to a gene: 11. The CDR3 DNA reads TGTGCCAGCAGGACCTTGACAGGGGTCGGGAATGAGCAGTTCTTC. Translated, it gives CASRTLTGVGNEQFF.

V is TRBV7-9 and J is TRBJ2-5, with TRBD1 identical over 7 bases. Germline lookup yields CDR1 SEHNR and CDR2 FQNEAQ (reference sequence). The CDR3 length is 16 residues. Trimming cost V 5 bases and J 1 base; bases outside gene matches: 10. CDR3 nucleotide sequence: TGTGCCAGCAGCCCCAGGACAGGTGTCCCCCAAGAGACCCAGTACTTC. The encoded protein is CASSPRTGVPQETQYF.

This CDR3 is CASSTGSEKLFF. The CDR3 DNA reads as TGTGCCAGCAGCACAGGGAGTGAAAAACTGTTTTTT. The rearrangement uses TRBV6-1 and TRBJ1-4; the D gene is possibly TRBD1 (6 bases). The CDR3 is made up of 12 amino acids. CDR1 and CDR2 from the germline V gene are MNHNS and SASEGT. V lost 6 bases and J lost 7, with 9 bases in between.

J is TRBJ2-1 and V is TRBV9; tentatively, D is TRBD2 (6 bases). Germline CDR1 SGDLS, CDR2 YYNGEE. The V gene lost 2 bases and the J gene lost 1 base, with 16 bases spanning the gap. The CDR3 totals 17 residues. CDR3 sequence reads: CASSVDPGSGSYNEQFF. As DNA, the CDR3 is TGTGCCAGCAGCGTTGACCCCGGTAGCGGTTCCTACAATGAGCAGTTCTTC.

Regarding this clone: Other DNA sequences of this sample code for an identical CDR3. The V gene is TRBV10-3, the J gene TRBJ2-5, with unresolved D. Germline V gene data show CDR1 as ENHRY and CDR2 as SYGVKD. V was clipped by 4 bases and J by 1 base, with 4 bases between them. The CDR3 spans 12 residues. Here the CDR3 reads CAISGRQETQYF. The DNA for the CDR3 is TGTGCCATCAGTGGACGCCAAGAGACCCAGTACTTC.

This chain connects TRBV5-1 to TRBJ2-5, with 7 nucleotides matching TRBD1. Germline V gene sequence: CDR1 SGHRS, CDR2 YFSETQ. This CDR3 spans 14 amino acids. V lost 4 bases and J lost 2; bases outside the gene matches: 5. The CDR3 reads CASSTDRTQETQYF. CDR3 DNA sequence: TGCGCCAGCAGCACGGACAGGACGCAAGAGACCCAGTACTTC. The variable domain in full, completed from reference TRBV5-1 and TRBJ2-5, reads KAGVTQTPRYLIKTRGQQVTLSCSPISGHRSVSWYQQTPGQGLQFLFEYFSETQRNKGNFPGRFSGRQFSNSRSEMNVSTLELGDSALYLCASSTDRTQETQYFGPGTRLLVL.

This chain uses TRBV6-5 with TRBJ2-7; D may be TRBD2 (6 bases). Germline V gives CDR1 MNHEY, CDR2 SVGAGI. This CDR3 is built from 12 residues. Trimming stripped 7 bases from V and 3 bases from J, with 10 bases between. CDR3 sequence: CASTGSNYEQYF. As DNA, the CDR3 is TGTGCCAGCACCGGGAGCAACTACGAGCAGTACTTC.

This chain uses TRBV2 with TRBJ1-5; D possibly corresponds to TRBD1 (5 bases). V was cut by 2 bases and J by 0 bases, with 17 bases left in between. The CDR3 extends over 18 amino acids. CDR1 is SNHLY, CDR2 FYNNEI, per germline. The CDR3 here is CASSELGGEVYSNQPQHF. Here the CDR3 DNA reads TGTGCCAGCAGTGAATTGGGAGGGGAAGTATATAGCAATCAGCCCCAGCATTTT.

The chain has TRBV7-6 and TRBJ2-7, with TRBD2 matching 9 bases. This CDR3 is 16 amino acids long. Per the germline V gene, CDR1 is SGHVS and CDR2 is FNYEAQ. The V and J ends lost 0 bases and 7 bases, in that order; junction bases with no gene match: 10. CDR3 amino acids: CASSLAHGAGGGEQYF. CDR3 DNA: TGTGCCAGCAGCTTAGCGCATGGAGCGGGAGGTGGTGAGCAGTACTTC.

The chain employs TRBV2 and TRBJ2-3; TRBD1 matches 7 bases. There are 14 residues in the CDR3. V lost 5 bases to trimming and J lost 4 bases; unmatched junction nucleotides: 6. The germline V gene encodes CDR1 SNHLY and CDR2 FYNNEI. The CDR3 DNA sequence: TGTGCCAGCAGTCCGGGACAGATATCAGATACGCAGTATTTT. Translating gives CASSPGQISDTQYF.

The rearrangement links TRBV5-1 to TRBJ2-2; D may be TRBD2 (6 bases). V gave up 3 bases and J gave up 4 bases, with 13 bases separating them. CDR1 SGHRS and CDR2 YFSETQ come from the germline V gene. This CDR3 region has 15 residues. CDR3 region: CASSSTGGATGELFF. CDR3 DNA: TGCGCCAGCAGCTCCACTGGCGGGGCCACCGGGGAGCTGTTTTTT.

The CDR3 coding sequence is TGTGCCAGCCGGTGGACCTCTGGAAACACCATATATTTT. This encodes CASRWTSGNTIYF. The J gene is TRBJ1-3, the V gene TRBV7-9; D uncertain. The V and J ends lost 8 bases and 0 bases respectively, with 8 bases between them. Per germline, CDR1 SEHNR and CDR2 FQNEAQ (reference sequence). The CDR3 covers 13 residues. Filled out from reference TRBV7-9 and TRBJ1-3, the complete variable domain reads DTGVSQNPRHKITKRGQNVTFRCDPISEHNRLYWYRQTLGQGPEFLTYFQNEAQLEKSRLLSDRFSAERPKGSFSTLEIQRTEQGDSAMYLCASRWTSGNTIYFGEGSWLTVV.

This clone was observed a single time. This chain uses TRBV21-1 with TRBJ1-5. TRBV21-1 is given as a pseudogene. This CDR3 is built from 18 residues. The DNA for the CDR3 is TGTGCCAGCAGCAAAGCGGAGGAGGGGCACGCAAGCAATCAGCCCCAGCATTTT. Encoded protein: CASSKAEEGHASNQPQHF.

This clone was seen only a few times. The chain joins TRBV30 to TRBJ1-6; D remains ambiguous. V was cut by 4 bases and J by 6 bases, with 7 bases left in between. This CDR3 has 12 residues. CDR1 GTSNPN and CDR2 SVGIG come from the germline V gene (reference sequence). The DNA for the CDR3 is TGTGCCTGGACAGCTTCTAATTCACCCCTCCACTTT. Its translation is CAWTASNSPLHF.